This entry describes one T cell receptor beta chain. One end of the junction does not line up with germline, which may come from a read error. The data stem from a study of blood T cells in healthy people across ages. There are 16 residues in the CDR3. Germline V gene data show CDR1 as MDHEN and CDR2 as SYDVKM. Then a second PCR, running about 7 to 11 cycles, was carried out with a sample-barcoded 5' primer and a J-beta primer mix. At least 2.5 million CDR3-containing paired-end reads were obtained per sample. Via MiXCR, TCRdb re-called the 5' RACE reads, giving one row per CDR3 protein. This sample has some 920,000 distinct CDR3 sequences; about 51% occur once, and the top ten carry around 21%.

The source of this sequence is a woman aged 55-70 years in good health. The chain couples TRBV28 to TRBJ2-3; D call uncertain. What was sequenced was blood. Here the CDR3 DNA reads TGCGCCAGCAGCCGGCGTGGAGTGGATAGCACAGATACGCAGTATTTT. This sequence encodes CASSRRGVDSTDTQYF.